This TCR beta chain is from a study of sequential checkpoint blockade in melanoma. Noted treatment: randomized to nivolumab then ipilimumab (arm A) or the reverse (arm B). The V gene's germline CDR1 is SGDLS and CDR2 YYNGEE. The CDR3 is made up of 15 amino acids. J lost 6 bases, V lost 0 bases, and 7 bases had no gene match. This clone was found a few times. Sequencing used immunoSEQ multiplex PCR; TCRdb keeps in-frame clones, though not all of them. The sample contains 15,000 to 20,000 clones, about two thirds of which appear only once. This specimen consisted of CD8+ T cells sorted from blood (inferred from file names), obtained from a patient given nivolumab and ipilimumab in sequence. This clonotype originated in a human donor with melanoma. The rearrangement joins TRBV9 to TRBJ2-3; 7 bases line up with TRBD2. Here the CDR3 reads CASSVGGLRIDTQYF. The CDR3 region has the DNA TGTGCCAGCAGCGTAGGGGGACTAAGGATCGATACGCAGTATTTT. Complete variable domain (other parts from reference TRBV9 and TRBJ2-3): DSGVTQTPKHLITATGQRVTLRCSPRSGDLSVYWYQQSLDQGLQFLIQYYNGEERAKGNILERFSAQQFPDLHSELNLSSLELGDSALYFCASSVGGLRIDTQYFGPGTRLTVL.